The following is a T cell receptor beta chain sequence with its context. Its specificity is unknown. The sample is drawn from a study of cytomegalovirus exposure and HLA in healthy donors. Trimming pared 6 bases from V and 0 bases from J, leaving 6 bases between. This CDR3 is 13 amino acids long. Germline CDR1 reads SGDLS; CDR2 reads YYNGEE. The PCR employed 60 Vbeta primers together with 13 Jbeta primers. Clones were sequenced by immunoSEQ multiplex PCR, and TCRdb holds only the in-frame ones, with some missing. The sample is made up of 150,000 to 200,000 clones, and the top ten hold around 1.4% of it. Study-wide results and caveats: Relative to the approximately 670-donor mean, N-insertions were reportedly fewer in an Asian-associated ancestry cluster in a later analysis.

The chain links TRBV9 to TRBJ2-2; no reliable D call. The TCR originated in a woman aged 55-75 years in good health and CMV-seronegative. The specimen was PBMCs. CDR3 amino acids: CASTTANTGELFF. In DNA, the CDR3 is TGTGCCAGCACCACAGCGAACACCGGGGAGCTGTTTTTT.